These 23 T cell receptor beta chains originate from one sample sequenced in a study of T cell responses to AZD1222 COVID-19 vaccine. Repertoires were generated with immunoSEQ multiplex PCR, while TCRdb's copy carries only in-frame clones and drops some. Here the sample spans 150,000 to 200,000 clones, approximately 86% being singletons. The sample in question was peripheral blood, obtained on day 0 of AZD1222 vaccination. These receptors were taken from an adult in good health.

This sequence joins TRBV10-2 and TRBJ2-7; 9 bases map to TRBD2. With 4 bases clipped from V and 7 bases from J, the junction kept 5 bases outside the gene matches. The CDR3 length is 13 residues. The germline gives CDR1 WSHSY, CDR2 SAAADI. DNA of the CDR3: TGCGCCAGCAGTGGAACTAGCGGGTTTGAGCAGTACTTC. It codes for CASSGTSGFEQYF.

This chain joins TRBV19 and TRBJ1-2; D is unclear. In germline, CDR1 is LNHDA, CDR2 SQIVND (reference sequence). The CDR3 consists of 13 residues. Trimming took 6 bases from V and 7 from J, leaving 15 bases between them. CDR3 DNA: TGTGCCAGTAGCCCGGTTCCCAGCGGTGGCTACACCTTC. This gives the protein CASSPVPSGGYTF.

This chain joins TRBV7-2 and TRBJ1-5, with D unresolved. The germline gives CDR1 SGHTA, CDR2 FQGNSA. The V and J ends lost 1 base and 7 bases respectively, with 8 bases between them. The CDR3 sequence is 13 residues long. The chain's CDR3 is CASSLEYGQPQHF. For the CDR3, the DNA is TGTGCCAGCAGCTTAGAGTACGGACAGCCCCAGCATTTT.

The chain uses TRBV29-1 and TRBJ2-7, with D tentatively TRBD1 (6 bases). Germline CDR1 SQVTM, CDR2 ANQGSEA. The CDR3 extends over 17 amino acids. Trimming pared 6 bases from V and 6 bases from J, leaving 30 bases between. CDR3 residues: CSVRGLQGKKFRSEQYF. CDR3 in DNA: TGCAGCGTAAGGGGCTTACAGGGTAAGAAGTTTCGGAGCGAGCAGTACTTC.

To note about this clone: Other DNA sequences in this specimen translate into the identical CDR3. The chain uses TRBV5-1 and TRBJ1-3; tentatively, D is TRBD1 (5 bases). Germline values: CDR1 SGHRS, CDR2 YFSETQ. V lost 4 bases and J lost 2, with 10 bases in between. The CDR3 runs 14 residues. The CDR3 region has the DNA TGCGCCAGCAGCGACGGGACGCCTGGAAACACCATATATTTT. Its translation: CASSDGTPGNTIYF.

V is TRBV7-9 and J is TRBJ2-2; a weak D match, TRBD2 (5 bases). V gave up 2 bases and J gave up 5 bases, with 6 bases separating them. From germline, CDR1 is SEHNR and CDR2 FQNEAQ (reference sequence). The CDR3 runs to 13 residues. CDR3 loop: CASSLLATGELFF. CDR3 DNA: TGTGCCAGCAGCTTATTAGCGACCGGGGAGCTGTTTTTT.

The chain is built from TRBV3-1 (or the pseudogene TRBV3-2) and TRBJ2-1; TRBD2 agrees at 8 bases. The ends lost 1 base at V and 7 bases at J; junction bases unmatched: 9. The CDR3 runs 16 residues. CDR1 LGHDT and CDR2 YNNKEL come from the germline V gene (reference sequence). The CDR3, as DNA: TGTGCCAGCAGCCAAGCCCCTGGCGGGAGGATGAATGAGCAGTTCTTC. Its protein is CASSQAPGGRMNEQFF.

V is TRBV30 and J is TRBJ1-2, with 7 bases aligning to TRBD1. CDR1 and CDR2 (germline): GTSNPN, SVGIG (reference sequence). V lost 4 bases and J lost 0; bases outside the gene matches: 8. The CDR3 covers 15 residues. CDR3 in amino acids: CAWTSKQGTNYGYTF. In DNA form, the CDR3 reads TGTGCCTGGACCTCCAAACAGGGGACTAACTATGGCTACACCTTC. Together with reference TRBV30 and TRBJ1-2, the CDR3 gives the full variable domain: SQTIHQWPATLVQPVGSPLSLECTVEGTSNPNLYWYRQAAGRGLQLLFYSVGIGQISSEVPQNLSASRPQDRQFILSSKKLLLSDSGFYLCAWTSKQGTNYGYTFGSGTRLTVV.

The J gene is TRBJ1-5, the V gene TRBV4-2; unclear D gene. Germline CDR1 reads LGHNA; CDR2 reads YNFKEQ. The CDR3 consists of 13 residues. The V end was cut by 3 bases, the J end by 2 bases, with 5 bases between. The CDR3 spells CASSQGGNQPQHF. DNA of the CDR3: TGTGCCAGCAGCCAGGGAGGCAATCAGCCCCAGCATTTT.

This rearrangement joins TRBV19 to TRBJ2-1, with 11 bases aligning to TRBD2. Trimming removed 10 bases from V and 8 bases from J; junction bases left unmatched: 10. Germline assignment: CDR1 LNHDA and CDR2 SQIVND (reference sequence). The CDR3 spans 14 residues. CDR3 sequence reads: CATSTSGSVDEQFF. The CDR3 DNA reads TGTGCCACTTCAACTAGCGGGAGTGTCGATGAGCAGTTCTTC.

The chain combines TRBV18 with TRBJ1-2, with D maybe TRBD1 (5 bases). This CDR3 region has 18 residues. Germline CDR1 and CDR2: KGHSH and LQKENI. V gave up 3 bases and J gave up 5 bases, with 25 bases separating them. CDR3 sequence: CASSPNRQQLTHRYGYTF. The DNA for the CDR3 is TGTGCCAGCTCACCTAACCGACAGCAACTCACCCATCGGTATGGCTACACCTTC.

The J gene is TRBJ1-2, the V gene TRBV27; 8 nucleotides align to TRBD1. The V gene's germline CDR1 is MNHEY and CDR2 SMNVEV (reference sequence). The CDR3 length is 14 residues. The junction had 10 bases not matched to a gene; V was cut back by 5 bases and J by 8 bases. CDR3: CASSVDRGPSGYTF. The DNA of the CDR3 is TGTGCCAGCAGTGTCGACAGGGGCCCAAGCGGCTACACCTTC.

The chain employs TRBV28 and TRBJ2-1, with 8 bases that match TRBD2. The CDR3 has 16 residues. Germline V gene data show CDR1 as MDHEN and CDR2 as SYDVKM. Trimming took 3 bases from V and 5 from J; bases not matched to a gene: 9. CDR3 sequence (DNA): TGTGCCAGCAGTTTTGTATCCGGGAGGGCCGACAATGAGCAGTTCTTC. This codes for CASSFVSGRADNEQFF.

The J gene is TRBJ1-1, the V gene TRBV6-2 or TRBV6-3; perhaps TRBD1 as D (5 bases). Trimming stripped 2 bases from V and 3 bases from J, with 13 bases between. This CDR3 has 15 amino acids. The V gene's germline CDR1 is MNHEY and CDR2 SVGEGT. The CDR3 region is CASSYPLRGDTEAFF. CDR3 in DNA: TGTGCCAGCAGTTACCCGTTACGAGGGGACACTGAAGCTTTCTTT.

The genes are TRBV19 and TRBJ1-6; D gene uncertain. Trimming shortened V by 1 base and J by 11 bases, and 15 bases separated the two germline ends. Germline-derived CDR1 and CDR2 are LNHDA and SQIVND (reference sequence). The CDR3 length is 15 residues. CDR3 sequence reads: CASSIGGRSRAPLHF. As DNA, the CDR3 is TGTGCCAGTAGTATAGGAGGACGGTCAAGGGCACCCCTCCACTTT.

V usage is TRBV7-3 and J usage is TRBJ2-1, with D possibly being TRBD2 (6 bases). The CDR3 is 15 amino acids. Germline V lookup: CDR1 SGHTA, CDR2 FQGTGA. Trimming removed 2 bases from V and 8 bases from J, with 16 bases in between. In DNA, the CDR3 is TGTGCCAGCAGCTTACGCTTAGCGGAGGTGGATGAGCAGTTCTTC. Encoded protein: CASSLRLAEVDEQFF. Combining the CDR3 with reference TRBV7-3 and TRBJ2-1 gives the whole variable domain GAGVSQTPSNKVTEKGKYVELRCDPISGHTALYWYRQSLGQGPEFLIYFQGTGAADDSGLPNDRFFAVRPEGSVSTLKIQRTERGDSAVYLCASSLRLAEVDEQFFGPGTRLTVL.

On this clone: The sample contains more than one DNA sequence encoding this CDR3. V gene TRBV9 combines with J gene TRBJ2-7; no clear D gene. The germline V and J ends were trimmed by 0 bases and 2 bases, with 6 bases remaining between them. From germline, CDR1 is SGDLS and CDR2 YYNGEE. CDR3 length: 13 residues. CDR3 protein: CASSVGDTYEQYF. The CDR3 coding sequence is TGTGCCAGCAGCGTAGGGGATACCTACGAGCAGTACTTC. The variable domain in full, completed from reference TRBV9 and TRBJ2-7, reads DSGVTQTPKHLITATGQRVTLRCSPRSGDLSVYWYQQSLDQGLQFLIQYYNGEERAKGNILERFSAQQFPDLHSELNLSSLELGDSALYFCASSVGDTYEQYFGPGTRLTVT.

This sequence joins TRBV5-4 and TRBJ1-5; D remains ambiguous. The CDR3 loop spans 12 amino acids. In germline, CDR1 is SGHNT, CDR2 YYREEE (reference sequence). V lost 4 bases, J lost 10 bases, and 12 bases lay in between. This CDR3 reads CASSVRGGPQHF. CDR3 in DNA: TGTGCCAGCAGCGTAAGAGGCGGTCCCCAGCATTTT. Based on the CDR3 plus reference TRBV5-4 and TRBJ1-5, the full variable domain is ETGVTQSPTHLIKTRGQQVTLRCSSQSGHNTVSWYQQALGQGPQFIFQYYREEENGRGNFPPRFSGLQFPNYSSELNVNALELDDSALYLCASSVRGGPQHFGDGTRLSIL.

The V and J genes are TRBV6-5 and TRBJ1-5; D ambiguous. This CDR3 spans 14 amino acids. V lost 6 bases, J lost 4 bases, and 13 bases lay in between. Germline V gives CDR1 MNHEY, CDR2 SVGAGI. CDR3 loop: CASRPKMVNQPQHF. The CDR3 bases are TGTGCCAGCAGACCAAAAATGGTTAATCAGCCCCAGCATTTT.

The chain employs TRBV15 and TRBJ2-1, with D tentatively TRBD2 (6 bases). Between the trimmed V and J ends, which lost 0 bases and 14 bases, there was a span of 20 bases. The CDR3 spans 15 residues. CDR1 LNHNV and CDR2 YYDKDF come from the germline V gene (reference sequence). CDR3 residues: CATSRDYRQPGSKFF. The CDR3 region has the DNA TGTGCCACCAGCAGAGATTACCGACAGCCCGGGAGTAAGTTCTTC.

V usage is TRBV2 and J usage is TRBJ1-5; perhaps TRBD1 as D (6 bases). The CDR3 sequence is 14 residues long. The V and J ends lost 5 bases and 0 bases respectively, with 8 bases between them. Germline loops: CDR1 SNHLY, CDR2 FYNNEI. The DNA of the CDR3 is TGTGCCAGCAGTACAGGGTATAGCAATCAGCCCCAGCATTTT. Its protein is CASSTGYSNQPQHF.

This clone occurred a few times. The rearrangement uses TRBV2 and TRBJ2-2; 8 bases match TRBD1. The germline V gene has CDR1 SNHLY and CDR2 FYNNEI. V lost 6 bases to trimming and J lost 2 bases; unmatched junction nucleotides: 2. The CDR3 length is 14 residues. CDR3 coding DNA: TGTGCCAGCAGCGGGACAGGCAACACCGGGGAGCTGTTTTTT. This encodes CASSGTGNTGELFF.

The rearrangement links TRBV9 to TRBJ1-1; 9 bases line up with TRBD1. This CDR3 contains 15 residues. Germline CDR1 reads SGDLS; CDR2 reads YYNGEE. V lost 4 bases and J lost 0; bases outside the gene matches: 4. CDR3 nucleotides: TGTGCCAGCAGCATATGGGACAGGGTGAACACTGAAGCTTTCTTT. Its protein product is CASSIWDRVNTEAFF.